A single sample is the source of the 29 T cell receptor beta chains below, sequenced in a study of blood T cell repertoires in COVID-19 (dated by TCRdb to the early 2020s). Libraries were prepared through the immunoSEQ multiplex PCR assay. TCRdb limited this immuneACCESS table to in-frame rearrangements with V and J called. A share of clones is missing; checked studies link under half to unresolved V genes, and the rest is unexplained. For this sample the table gives roughly 380,000 clones, of which more than 70% were detected only once. Of the sample, 1% to 1.5% is held by the ten largest clones. The sequenced sample was PBMCs or T cells enriched from blood (not recorded which). The receptors were sampled from a man aged 25-45 years who had recovered from COVID-19.

This clone was detected many times. This rearrangement joins TRBV19 to TRBJ1-2; a possible D gene is TRBD1 (6 bases). Germline CDR1 and CDR2: LNHDA and SQIVND (reference sequence). Trimming pared 3 bases from V and 5 bases from J, leaving 16 bases between. This CDR3 contains 15 residues. The CDR3 protein is CASSMKGQEGYGYTF. The CDR3 coding sequence is TGTGCCAGTAGTATGAAGGGACAAGAAGGATATGGCTACACCTTC.

The chain couples TRBV6-1 to TRBJ2-4; 8 nucleotides match TRBD1. The CDR3 runs 17 residues. Trimming removed 3 bases from V and 0 bases from J; junction bases left unmatched: 7. The germline CDR1 and CDR2 sequences are MNHNS and SASEGT. DNA of the CDR3: TGTGCCAGCAGTGAGGCCCAGGACAGGGTAGCCAAAAACATTCAGTACTTC. It codes for CASSEAQDRVAKNIQYF.

This chain uses TRBV6-6 with TRBJ2-1; no reliable D call. The CDR3 covers 15 residues. V was cut by 2 bases and J by 6 bases, with 14 bases left in between. Germline CDR1 reads MNHNY; CDR2 reads SVGAGI (reference sequence). This chain's CDR3 is CASSYPPGSSNEQFF. CDR3 coding DNA: TGTGCCAGCAGTTACCCCCCCGGGTCGAGCAATGAGCAGTTCTTC.

J is TRBJ1-1 and V is TRBV5-4; 7 nucleotides line up with TRBD1. The CDR3 sequence is 15 residues long. CDR1 is SGHNT, CDR2 YYREEE, per germline (reference sequence). J gave up 1 base and V 1 base, and 4 bases lay outside the gene matches. The CDR3 loop is CASSLIGTENTEAFF. The CDR3, as DNA: TGTGCCAGCAGCTTGATTGGGACAGAGAACACTGAAGCTTTCTTT.

V usage is TRBV7-2 and J usage is TRBJ2-7; D is perhaps TRBD1 (6 bases). Germline CDR1 reads SGHTA; CDR2 reads FQGNSA. CDR3 length equals 15 residues. V lost 1 base and J lost 2, with 12 bases in between. CDR3 DNA sequence: TGTGCCAGCAGCTTAGTCGGGGACAAAACCTACGAGCAGTACTTC. Translated, it gives CASSLVGDKTYEQYF.

The chain employs TRBV5-5 and TRBJ1-4, with D tentatively TRBD1 (5 bases). Per the germline V gene, CDR1 is SGHKS and CDR2 is YYEKEE (reference sequence). This CDR3 has 16 amino acids. The germline V and J ends were trimmed by 4 bases and 6 bases, with 19 bases remaining between them. CDR3 in DNA: TGTGCCAGCAGCCCAAGGGGCATAGCTCGGGATGAAAAACTGTTTTTT. Translated: CASSPRGIARDEKLFF.

This clone is a singleton in its sample. The rearrangement joins TRBV19 to TRBJ1-6; D might be TRBD1 (5 bases). CDR1 and CDR2 from the germline V gene are LNHDA and SQIVND (reference sequence). Trimming pared 6 bases from V and 7 bases from J, leaving 16 bases between. The CDR3 contains 15 residues. The CDR3 is CASRGPVTRNSPLHF. The CDR3 DNA follows: TGTGCCAGTAGGGGGCCCGTGACAAGGAATTCACCCCTCCACTTT.

The V gene is TRBV13, the J gene TRBJ2-3; 7 positions match TRBD1. Germline loops: CDR1 PRHDT, CDR2 FYEKMQ (reference sequence). V lost 3 bases and J lost 5; bases outside the gene matches: 8. CDR3 length: 15 residues. This chain's CDR3 is CASSFHRGRGDTQYF. As DNA, the CDR3 is TGTGCCAGCAGCTTCCACAGGGGTCGGGGAGATACGCAGTATTTT.

The gene calls are TRBV6-2 or TRBV6-3 and TRBJ1-5; TRBD1 might be the D (6 bases). Germline V gene sequence: CDR1 MNHEY, CDR2 SVGEGT. Deletions cut 0 bases from V and 7 bases from J, with 19 bases between. CDR3 size: 17 residues. Here the CDR3 DNA reads TGTGCCAGCAGTTACTCGTTTGAGGAGGGGGGAGGGCAGCCCCAGCATTTT. Amino acids: CASSYSFEEGGGQPQHF.

This sequence joins TRBV5-1 and TRBJ1-4; possibly TRBD1 for D (6 bases). Looked up from germline, CDR1 is SGHRS and CDR2 is YFSETQ. CDR3 size: 14 residues. The V and J ends lost 6 bases and 3 bases respectively, with 12 bases between them. CDR3 nucleotides: TGCGCCAGCAAGTCCGGGACATCTAATGAAAAACTGTTTTTT. It codes for CASKSGTSNEKLFF.

The chain couples TRBV3-1 (or the pseudogene TRBV3-2) to TRBJ1-1, with TRBD1 as a possible D gene (6 bases). Between the trimmed V and J ends, which lost 5 bases and 1 base, there was a span of 14 bases. The CDR3 spans 15 residues. Germline CDR1 reads LGHDT; CDR2 reads YNNKEL (reference sequence). The CDR3 bases are TGTGCCAGCAGCGACAGGAGTGCCCAGAACACTGAAGCTTTCTTT. Translated, it gives CASSDRSAQNTEAFF.

The V gene is TRBV18, the J gene TRBJ1-5, with a possible D match to TRBD1 (5 bases). The CDR3 runs to 13 residues. Trimming shortened V by 1 base and J by 6 bases, and 7 bases separated the two germline ends. Germline V gene lookup returns CDR1 KGHSH and CDR2 LQKENI. In nucleotides, the CDR3 is TGTGCCAGCTCACCACAGGGGCCTCAGCCCCAGCATTTT. Protein product: CASSPQGPQPQHF.

The chain carries TRBV6-5 and TRBJ1-2, with 8 bases fitting TRBD1. The CDR3 is made up of 14 amino acids. V gave up 3 bases and J gave up 5 bases; unmatched junction bases: 5. Looked up from germline, CDR1 is MNHEY and CDR2 is SVGAGI. The CDR3 region is CASSYFGQGYGYTF. The DNA for the CDR3 is TGTGCCAGCAGTTATTTTGGACAGGGATATGGCTACACCTTC.

This chain links TRBV5-1 with TRBJ2-5; D may be TRBD1 (6 bases). V lost 3 bases, J lost 2 bases, and 17 bases lay in between. The CDR3 spans 16 residues. Germline lookup yields CDR1 SGHRS and CDR2 YFSETQ. Written as DNA, the CDR3 is TGCGCCAGCAGCTCGTTACAGGGTATAGGGCAAGAGACCCAGTACTTC. The encoded protein is CASSSLQGIGQETQYF.

On this clone itself: The same CDR3 can be traced to other DNA sequences in this sample. The genes are TRBV5-1 and TRBJ1-2, with D possibly matching TRBD1 (6 bases). Per germline, CDR1 SGHRS and CDR2 YFSETQ. The V gene lost 0 bases and the J gene lost 4 bases, with 7 bases spanning the gap. This CDR3 is 13 amino acids long. CDR3 loop: CASSLEGVYGYTF. The CDR3 DNA reads as TGCGCCAGCAGCTTGGAGGGGGTCTATGGCTACACCTTC.

This chain joins TRBV5-1 and TRBJ1-2, with 9 positions matching TRBD1. CDR1 is SGHRS and CDR2 is YFSETQ in the germline V gene. CDR3 size: 15 residues. The V and J ends lost 2 bases and 6 bases, in that order; junction bases with no gene match: 8. Here the CDR3 reads CASSLQQGALDGYTF. In DNA, the CDR3 is TGCGCCAGCAGCTTACAACAGGGGGCACTGGATGGCTACACCTTC.

V gene TRBV5-6 combines with J gene TRBJ1-1; D gene ambiguous. Germline V gives CDR1 SGHDT, CDR2 YYEEEE. The V end was cut by 2 bases, the J end by 5 bases, with 7 bases between. The length of the CDR3 is 12 residues. The CDR3 DNA reads TGTGCCAGCAGCTTTATCGGGACTGAAGCTTTCTTT. Amino acids: CASSFIGTEAFF.

The V and J genes are TRBV4-1 and TRBJ1-2; no clear D gene. The CDR3 consists of 16 residues. The V gene lost 5 bases and the J gene lost 2 bases, with 18 bases spanning the gap. Germline CDR1 and CDR2: MGHRA and YSYEKL. The CDR3 loop reads CASSAVDPWENYGYTF. The CDR3 DNA reads TGCGCCAGCAGCGCGGTCGACCCATGGGAGAACTATGGCTACACCTTC.

This chain connects TRBV30 to TRBJ1-2; tentative D call: TRBD1 (6 bases). The CDR3 is made up of 17 amino acids. V dropped 0 bases and J dropped 4 bases, with 21 bases sitting between them. Germline V gives CDR1 GTSNPN, CDR2 SVGIG (reference sequence). The CDR3 DNA sequence: TGTGCCTGGAGTGTCCAGGGGCTGACCCGCTCCGGCTATGGCTACACCTTC. It translates to CAWSVQGLTRSGYGYTF.

This rearrangement joins TRBV20-1 to TRBJ1-2, with TRBD1 as a possible D gene (5 bases). This CDR3 has 11 amino acids. Germline V gene lookup returns CDR1 DFQATT and CDR2 SNEGSKA (reference sequence). With 5 bases removed from V and 8 bases from J, the gap between germline ends came to 12 bases. The CDR3 is CSALGGSGYTF. The CDR3 nucleotides read TGCAGTGCTCTCGGGGGGAGCGGCTACACCTTC.

V usage is TRBV29-1 and J usage is TRBJ2-3; D perhaps matches TRBD1 (5 bases). The CDR3 length is 13 residues. CDR1 and CDR2 from the germline V gene are SQVTM and ANQGSEA. Trimming left V 4 bases short and J 5 bases short, with 13 bases between. CDR3 DNA sequence: TGCAGCGTTGCCCAGGGTTGGGGAGATACGCAGTATTTT. It is translated as CSVAQGWGDTQYF.

This clone was counted only a few times. The chain couples TRBV30 to TRBJ1-5, with D perhaps matching TRBD1 (6 bases). Trimming took 3 bases from V and 4 from J, leaving 13 bases between them. The germline V gene has CDR1 GTSNPN and CDR2 SVGIG (reference sequence). CDR3 length equals 14 residues. CDR3 loop: CAWSITGKNQPQHF. The CDR3 bases are TGTGCCTGGAGCATAACAGGGAAAAATCAGCCCCAGCATTTT.

On this clone: The same CDR3 arises from other DNA sequences in this sample as well. The V gene is TRBV12-5, the J gene TRBJ1-1, with 7 bases matching TRBD1. Trimming removed 0 bases from V and 5 bases from J; junction bases left unmatched: 0. Germline V gives CDR1 LGHNT, CDR2 FRNRAP. The CDR3 totals 13 residues. In nucleotides, the CDR3 is TGTGCTAGTGGTTTGGTCAGGGGGACTGAAGCTTTCTTT. Translated, it gives CASGLVRGTEAFF.

The rearrangement links TRBV6-1 to TRBJ1-2, with a possible D match to TRBD1 (6 bases). V was cut by 1 base and J by 10 bases, with 10 bases left in between. The CDR3 loop spans 12 amino acids. The germline CDR1 and CDR2 sequences are MNHNS and SASEGT. CDR3 protein: CASSEGTVPYTF. In DNA, the CDR3 is TGTGCCAGCAGTGAAGGGACAGTACCCTACACCTTC.

The chain is built from TRBV30 and TRBJ1-3; D is unclear. Germline CDR1 and CDR2: GTSNPN and SVGIG (reference sequence). Deletions cut 2 bases from V and 4 bases from J, with 15 bases between. This CDR3 is 15 amino acids long. The DNA for the CDR3 is TGTGCCTGGAGTATCGGAGATCTAAGGGGAAACACCATATATTTT. Translated: CAWSIGDLRGNTIYF. Full variable domain (missing parts from reference TRBV30 and TRBJ1-3): SQTIHQWPATLVQPVGSPLSLECTVEGTSNPNLYWYRQAAGRGLQLLFYSVGIGQISSEVPQNLSASRPQDRQFILSSKKLLLSDSGFYLCAWSIGDLRGNTIYFGEGSWLTVV.

The chain has TRBV5-1 and TRBJ2-1, with 10 nucleotides matching TRBD2. The V segment lost 0 bases and the J segment 4 bases; nucleotides outside the gene matches: 1. Germline values: CDR1 SGHRS, CDR2 YFSETQ. CDR3 size: 15 residues. This chain's CDR3 is CASSLEAGGYNEQFF. The DNA of the CDR3 is TGCGCCAGCAGCTTGGAAGCGGGGGGGTACAATGAGCAGTTCTTC.

CDR3 in amino acids: CASSEHSGTGVSNEQFF. CDR3 DNA sequence: TGTGCCAGCAGTGAGCACTCCGGGACAGGGGTTTCCAATGAGCAGTTCTTC. The chain uses TRBV6-1 and TRBJ2-1; 10 bases fit TRBD1. CDR3 length: 17 amino acids. Germline trimming cut 3 bases from V and 6 bases from J; bases unmatched to any gene: 11. Germline V gene data show CDR1 as MNHNS and CDR2 as SASEGT.

This CDR3 is CASGLVPPRGTSTDTQYF. DNA for the CDR3: TGTGCTAGTGGTTTGGTACCCCCGCGGGGGACTAGCACAGATACGCAGTATTTT. The chain carries TRBV12-5 and TRBJ2-3; the match to TRBD2 covers 7 bases. With 0 bases clipped from V and 0 bases from J, the junction kept 9 bases outside the gene matches. The length of the CDR3 is 18 residues. Germline CDR1 and CDR2: LGHNT and FRNRAP.

This clone turned up a few times. The rearrangement links TRBV3-1 (or the pseudogene TRBV3-2) to TRBJ1-2, with unresolved D. V was shortened by 4 bases and J by 1 base, with 7 bases between the two germline ends. The germline V gene has CDR1 LGHDT and CDR2 YNNKEL (reference sequence). The CDR3 covers 13 residues. The CDR3 reads CASSLDGNYGYTF. CDR3 in DNA: TGTGCCAGCAGCCTAGACGGTAACTATGGCTACACCTTC.